Listed below are T cell receptor beta chains from one sample, sequenced in a study of shared clonotypes between healthy human individuals. This table comes from immunoSEQ multiplex PCR, and its TCRdb copy is limited to in-frame clones, with some not included. The sample yields around 1,900,000 clones, about 93% seen once. The source material was naive CD8+ T cells from PBMCs. Receptors were obtained from a man between 18 and 29 years old in good health. Some clones in this sample may be carry-over from other donors' samples. CDR3s include the opening cysteine and the closing phenylalanine or tryptophan. Fields, in order: J gene, D gene, V gene, CDR3 length, clone size, CDR3 DNA, CDR3 protein. The D gene is left open where the match is weak. Clone size is not always given. Where it is, it says once, few, many or a class for expanded clones.

j_call: TRBJ2-7
d_call: NA
v_call: TRBV4-2
cdr3_length: 16
clone_size: NA
cdr3_nt: TGTGCCAGCAGCCAGAAACTAGGGAACAATAACTACGAGCAGTACTTC
cdr3_aa: CASSQKLGNNNYEQYF

j_call: TRBJ2-7
d_call: NA
v_call: TRBV7-8
cdr3_length: 15
clone_size: NA
cdr3_nt: TGTGCCAGCAGCTTAAGAGTTAGGAATTCCTACGAGCAGTACTTC
cdr3_aa: CASSLRVRNSYEQYF

j_call: TRBJ2-7
d_call: TRBD2
v_call: TRBV9
cdr3_length: 15
clone_size: NA
cdr3_nt: TGTGCCAGCAGCGTTGGGGGAGGGATCATGAACGAGCAGTACTTC
cdr3_aa: CASSVGGGIMNEQYF

j_call: TRBJ2-7
d_call: TRBD2
v_call: TRBV28
cdr3_length: 14
clone_size: once
cdr3_nt: TGTGCCAGCGGAACCCTAGCGGTGTCCTACGAGCAGTACTTC
cdr3_aa: CASGTLAVSYEQYF

j_call: TRBJ2-1
d_call: NA
v_call: TRBV29-1
cdr3_length: 14
clone_size: NA
cdr3_nt: TGCAGCGTTGTCAATCGCGGGATCAGGGATGAGCAGTTCTTC
cdr3_aa: CSVVNRGIRDEQFF

j_call: TRBJ1-1
d_call: NA
v_call: TRBV6-5
cdr3_length: 14
clone_size: NA
cdr3_nt: TGTGCCAGCCTCGGGGCCCAGGGGAGGACTGAAGCTTTCTTT
cdr3_aa: CASLGAQGRTEAFF

j_call: TRBJ2-7
d_call: NA
v_call: TRBV28
cdr3_length: 14
clone_size: NA
cdr3_nt: TGTGCCAGCAGTTCCCGGGACTCGACCTACGAGCAGTACTTC
cdr3_aa: CASSSRDSTYEQYF

j_call: TRBJ2-2
d_call: NA
v_call: TRBV30
cdr3_length: 14
clone_size: NA
cdr3_nt: TGTGCCTGGGGTTGGGGGACGGGATCCGGGGAGCTGTTTTTT
cdr3_aa: CAWGWGTGSGELFF

j_call: TRBJ1-4
d_call: NA
v_call: TRBV28
cdr3_length: 13
clone_size: once
cdr3_nt: TGTGCCAGCAGTTTTATTGGGCCGGGACAACTGTTTTTT
cdr3_aa: CASSFIGPGQLFF

j_call: TRBJ2-1
d_call: TRBD2
v_call: TRBV7-8
cdr3_length: 15
clone_size: NA
cdr3_nt: TGTGCCAGCAGCTCAGCGGGAGGGCCACGCAATGAGCAGTTCTTC
cdr3_aa: CASSSAGGPRNEQFF

j_call: TRBJ2-1
d_call: NA
v_call: TRBV7-2
cdr3_length: 15
clone_size: NA
cdr3_nt: TGTGCCAGCAGCCCCCACTCCGGGAGAGTCAATGAGCAGTTCTTC
cdr3_aa: CASSPHSGRVNEQFF

j_call: TRBJ1-2
d_call: NA
v_call: TRBV10-3
cdr3_length: 15
clone_size: NA
cdr3_nt: TGTGCCATCAGTGAGGAGGTGGGACTGGCCTATGGCTACACCTTC
cdr3_aa: CAISEEVGLAYGYTF

j_call: TRBJ1-2
d_call: NA
v_call: TRBV4-2
cdr3_length: 15
clone_size: NA
cdr3_nt: TGTGCCAGCAGCCAAGGTGGGGAAGCAAACTATGGCTACACCTTC
cdr3_aa: CASSQGGEANYGYTF

j_call: TRBJ2-3
d_call: NA
v_call: TRBV27
cdr3_length: 12
clone_size: NA
cdr3_nt: TGTGCCAGCAGGTCCGATTCGGATACGCAGTATTTT
cdr3_aa: CASRSDSDTQYF

j_call: TRBJ2-5
d_call: NA
v_call: TRBV9
cdr3_length: 14
clone_size: NA
cdr3_nt: TGTGCCAGCAGCGACCGGGACTTACAAGAGACCCAGTACTTC
cdr3_aa: CASSDRDLQETQYF

j_call: TRBJ2-7
d_call: NA
v_call: TRBV6-4
cdr3_length: 16
clone_size: NA
cdr3_nt: TGTGCCAGCAGGTCCATCCTGGGAGACAGAATCTACGAGCAGTACTTC
cdr3_aa: CASRSILGDRIYEQYF

j_call: TRBJ1-2
d_call: NA
v_call: TRBV27
cdr3_length: 13
clone_size: NA
cdr3_nt: TGTGCCAGCAGTTACAGGAGAAACTATGGCTACACCTTC
cdr3_aa: CASSYRRNYGYTF

j_call: TRBJ2-7
d_call: TRBD2
v_call: TRBV9
cdr3_length: 15
clone_size: NA
cdr3_nt: TGTGCCAGCAGCGTAGCGGGAGGCATACCCTACGAGCAGTACTTC
cdr3_aa: CASSVAGGIPYEQYF

j_call: TRBJ2-5
d_call: NA
v_call: TRBV28
cdr3_length: 14
clone_size: NA
cdr3_nt: TGTGCCAGCAGTTCCCCCCGGGGAAGGGAGACCCAGTACTTC
cdr3_aa: CASSSPRGRETQYF

j_call: TRBJ2-3
d_call: TRBD1
v_call: TRBV7-2
cdr3_length: 18
clone_size: once
cdr3_nt: TGTGCCAGCAGCTTACCGGTGGCCGGACAGGAAAGCACAGATACGCAGTATTTT
cdr3_aa: CASSLPVAGQESTDTQYF

j_call: TRBJ1-4
d_call: NA
v_call: TRBV7-2
cdr3_length: 15
clone_size: NA
cdr3_nt: TGTGCCAGCAGCGAGGAGTGGGGGGTAGATGAAAAACTGTTTTTT
cdr3_aa: CASSEEWGVDEKLFF

j_call: TRBJ2-3
d_call: NA
v_call: TRBV27
cdr3_length: 14
clone_size: NA
cdr3_nt: TGTGCCAGCAGTTTAGCACTAGCCGCAGATACGCAGTATTTT
cdr3_aa: CASSLALAADTQYF

j_call: TRBJ1-2
d_call: TRBD1
v_call: TRBV28
cdr3_length: 13
clone_size: NA
cdr3_nt: TGTGCCAGCAGTCCCCGGACAGGGAACGGCTACACCTTC
cdr3_aa: CASSPRTGNGYTF

j_call: TRBJ2-7
d_call: NA
v_call: TRBV7-2
cdr3_length: 16
clone_size: NA
cdr3_nt: TGTGCCAGCAGCTTACAAGGAGTCAGGGATTCCTACGAGCAGTACTTC
cdr3_aa: CASSLQGVRDSYEQYF

j_call: TRBJ1-2
d_call: NA
v_call: TRBV27
cdr3_length: 14
clone_size: NA
cdr3_nt: TGTGCCAGCAGTACAACCAGGGTGGGGTATGGCTACACCTTC
cdr3_aa: CASSTTRVGYGYTF

j_call: TRBJ2-1
d_call: NA
v_call: TRBV9
cdr3_length: 16
clone_size: once
cdr3_nt: TGTGCCAGCAGCGTAGTGGGGAGAAGCTCCTACAATGAGCAGTTCTTC
cdr3_aa: CASSVVGRSSYNEQFF

j_call: TRBJ1-3
d_call: TRBD1
v_call: TRBV13
cdr3_length: 17
clone_size: NA
cdr3_nt: TGTGCCAGCAGCATGGAGAGGGGGCGTCTCTCTGGAAACACCATATATTTT
cdr3_aa: CASSMERGRLSGNTIYF

j_call: TRBJ2-7
d_call: NA
v_call: TRBV7-9
cdr3_length: 11
clone_size: NA
cdr3_nt: TGTGCCAGCAGCCTTACTCGAGAGCAGTACTTC
cdr3_aa: CASSLTREQYF

j_call: TRBJ2-5
d_call: NA
v_call: TRBV6-5
cdr3_length: 14
clone_size: NA
cdr3_nt: TGTGCCAGCAGTTCCAGCGAGCCGGCAGAGACCCAGTACTTC
cdr3_aa: CASSSSEPAETQYF

j_call: TRBJ1-5
d_call: NA
v_call: TRBV6-5
cdr3_length: 13
clone_size: NA
cdr3_nt: TGTGCCAGCAGTTACCCTCCCAATCAGCCCCAGCATTTT
cdr3_aa: CASSYPPNQPQHF

j_call: TRBJ2-7
d_call: NA
v_call: TRBV7-9
cdr3_length: 13
clone_size: NA
cdr3_nt: TGTGCCAGCAACTCACTCCCGGGGTACGAGCAGTACTTC
cdr3_aa: CASNSLPGYEQYF

j_call: TRBJ2-5
d_call: NA
v_call: TRBV10-2
cdr3_length: 15
clone_size: once
cdr3_nt: TGCGCCACCGGAGGTACTAACCGGGGGCGAGAGACCCAGTACTTC
cdr3_aa: CATGGTNRGRETQYF

j_call: TRBJ2-5
d_call: TRBD1
v_call: TRBV11-2
cdr3_length: 14
clone_size: NA
cdr3_nt: TGTGCCAGCAGCATGACAGGGGGCGAGGAGACCCAGTACTTC
cdr3_aa: CASSMTGGEETQYF

j_call: TRBJ1-5
d_call: NA
v_call: TRBV7-9
cdr3_length: 12
clone_size: NA
cdr3_nt: TGTGCCAGCAGCGTAATTAATCAGCCCCAGCATTTT
cdr3_aa: CASSVINQPQHF

j_call: TRBJ2-3
d_call: TRBD2
v_call: TRBV15
cdr3_length: 15
clone_size: NA
cdr3_nt: TGTGCCACCAGGGGGGCGGGACTAGGACCAGATACGCAGTATTTT
cdr3_aa: CATRGAGLGPDTQYF

j_call: TRBJ2-1
d_call: TRBD2
v_call: TRBV27
cdr3_length: 15
clone_size: NA
cdr3_nt: TGTGCCAGCTCCCCCGGGGTAGCGGGCCACAATGAGCAGTTCTTC
cdr3_aa: CASSPGVAGHNEQFF

j_call: TRBJ2-3
d_call: NA
v_call: TRBV29-1
cdr3_length: 15
clone_size: NA
cdr3_nt: TGCAGCGTTGAGGCGTGGACAGACCTCACAGATACGCAGTATTTT
cdr3_aa: CSVEAWTDLTDTQYF

j_call: TRBJ2-7
d_call: TRBD2
v_call: TRBV6-1
cdr3_length: 13
clone_size: NA
cdr3_nt: TGTGCCAGCAGTGAAGTAGGGACTAGCGGGAAGTACTTC
cdr3_aa: CASSEVGTSGKYF

j_call: TRBJ2-6
d_call: NA
v_call: TRBV5-6
cdr3_length: 16
clone_size: once
cdr3_nt: TGTGCCAGCAGCCCGGCCGGGTTTGGTGGGGCCAACGTCCTGACTTTC
cdr3_aa: CASSPAGFGGANVLTF

j_call: TRBJ2-3
d_call: NA
v_call: TRBV6-5
cdr3_length: 14
clone_size: NA
cdr3_nt: TGTGCCAGCAGCCCCTTTCGCAGGGCAGATACGCAGTATTTT
cdr3_aa: CASSPFRRADTQYF

j_call: TRBJ2-2
d_call: TRBD1
v_call: TRBV11-2
cdr3_length: 17
clone_size: NA
cdr3_nt: TGTGCCAGCAGCTTAGAGAGGGGACAGGCCGTCAGCGGGGAGCTGTTTTTT
cdr3_aa: CASSLERGQAVSGELFF